The 6 T cell receptor beta chains reported below all come from one sample, sequenced in a study of cytomegalovirus exposure and HLA in healthy donors. Use of 60 Vbeta and 13 Jbeta primers characterized the PCR. Assay used: immunoSEQ multiplex PCR; TCRdb lists only in-frame clones, some missing. Altogether 150,000 to 200,000 clones are present, 77% being singletons, with the ten largest covering less than 1.5%. What was sequenced was PBMCs. The receptor source for this set is a woman aged 25 to 39 in good health and CMV-seropositive.

This clone was seen only once. V usage is TRBV11-3 and J usage is TRBJ2-3; TRBD2 matches 10 bases. CDR3 size: 15 residues. Trimming cost V 5 bases and J 2 bases; bases outside gene matches: 4. Germline-derived CDR1 and CDR2 are SGHNT and YENEEA. CDR3 nucleotide sequence: TGTGCCAGCAGCCCTAGCGGGGGTTCCACAGATACGCAGTATTTT. It codes for CASSPSGGSTDTQYF. The complete variable domain, with remaining parts taken from reference TRBV11-3 and TRBJ2-3, reads EAGVVQSPRYKIIEKKQPVAFWCNPISGHNTLYWYLQNLGQGPELLIRYENEEAVDDSQLPKDRFSAERLKGVDSTLKIQPAELGDSAVYLCASSPSGGSTDTQYFGPGTRLTVL.

The rearrangement joins TRBV12-5 to TRBJ2-1; unclear D gene. CDR1 and CDR2 from the germline V gene are LGHNT and FRNRAP. This CDR3 is built from 13 residues. The V gene lost 6 bases and the J gene lost 6 bases, with 12 bases spanning the gap. CDR3 DNA sequence: TGTGCTAGTGGCCGCCCTGAGGTCAATGAGCAGTTCTTC. Amino acids: CASGRPEVNEQFF.

The chain recombines TRBV15 with TRBJ1-4; TRBD1 matches at 7 bases. Losses at the gene ends were 4 bases for V and 6 bases for J; bases not matched to a gene: 8. This CDR3 contains 15 residues. Germline CDR1 and CDR2: LNHNV and YYDKDF (reference sequence). CDR3 sequence reads: CATSTLDRVYEKLFF. The CDR3 DNA sequence: TGTGCCACCAGCACCCTAGACAGGGTTTATGAAAAACTGTTTTTT.

The chain couples TRBV4-1 to TRBJ2-1; the D gene is possibly TRBD2 (6 bases). Germline-derived CDR1 and CDR2 are MGHRA and YSYEKL. This CDR3 contains 14 residues. V lost 1 base to trimming and J lost 9 bases, with 13 bases between them. CDR3 sequence reads: CASSQAGTPSEQFF. CDR3 DNA: TGCGCCAGCAGCCAAGCCGGGACTCCAAGTGAGCAGTTCTTC.

The chain joins TRBV2 to TRBJ2-5; the D gene is possibly TRBD1 (5 bases). The CDR3 is 13 residues long. In germline, CDR1 is SNHLY, CDR2 FYNNEI. V dropped 7 bases and J dropped 1 base, with 10 bases sitting between them. The CDR3 protein is CASTGQVQETQYF. For the CDR3, the DNA is TGTGCCAGCACCGGACAAGTCCAAGAGACCCAGTACTTC.

In this sample, this clone turned up a few times. The rearrangement uses TRBV7-2 and TRBJ2-5, with D unresolved. From germline, CDR1 is SGHTA and CDR2 FQGNSA. This CDR3 is built from 12 residues. Trimming shortened V by 0 bases and J by 5 bases, and 4 bases separated the two germline ends. The CDR3 protein is CASSLARETQYF. The CDR3 DNA is TGTGCCAGCAGCTTAGCGAGGGAGACCCAGTACTTC. Looking up the rest from reference TRBV7-2 and TRBJ2-5 gives the full variable domain: GAGVSQSPSNKVTEKGKDVELRCDPISGHTALYWYRQSLGQGLEFLIYFQGNSAPDKSGLPSDRFSAERTGGSVSTLTIQRTQQEDSAVYLCASSLARETQYFGPGTRLLVL.